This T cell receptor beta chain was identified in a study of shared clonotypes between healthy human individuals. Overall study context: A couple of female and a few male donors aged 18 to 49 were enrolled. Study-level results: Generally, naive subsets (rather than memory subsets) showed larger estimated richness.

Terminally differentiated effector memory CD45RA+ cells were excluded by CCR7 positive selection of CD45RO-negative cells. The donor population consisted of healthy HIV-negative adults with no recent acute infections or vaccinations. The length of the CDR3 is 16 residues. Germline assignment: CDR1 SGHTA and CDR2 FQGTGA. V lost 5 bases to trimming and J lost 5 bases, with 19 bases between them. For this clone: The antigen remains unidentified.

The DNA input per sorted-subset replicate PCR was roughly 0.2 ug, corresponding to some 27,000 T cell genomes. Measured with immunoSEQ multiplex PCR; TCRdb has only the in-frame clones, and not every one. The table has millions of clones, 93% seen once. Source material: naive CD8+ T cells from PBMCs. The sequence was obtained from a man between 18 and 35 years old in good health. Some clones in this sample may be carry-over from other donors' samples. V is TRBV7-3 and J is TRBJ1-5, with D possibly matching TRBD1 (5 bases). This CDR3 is CASSPPGADTHQPQHF. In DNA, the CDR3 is TGTGCCAGCAGCCCACCTGGGGCTGACACGCATCAGCCCCAGCATTTT. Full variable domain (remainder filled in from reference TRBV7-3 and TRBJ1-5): GAGVSQTPSNKVTEKGKYVELRCDPISGHTALYWYRQSLGQGPEFLIYFQGTGAADDSGLPNDRFFAVRPEGSVSTLKIQRTERGDSAVYLCASSPPGADTHQPQHFGDGTRLSIL.